This T cell receptor beta chain came from a study of T cell responses to AZD1222 COVID-19 vaccine. Remarks on this clone: Its antigen is not known.

V lost 0 bases, J lost 0 bases, and 10 bases stayed unmatched. The germline gives CDR1 MNHEY, CDR2 SVGEGT. The CDR3 is made up of 20 amino acids. Notes on the study in general: It was only a handful of AZD1222 recipients who were seropositive at baseline.

Some clones are missing from TCRdb's copy, which holds only in-frame ones; the method was immunoSEQ multiplex PCR. The table includes under 80,000 clones, roughly four fifths detected once. This TCR came from an adult who received the AZD1222 COVID-19 vaccine. The chain couples TRBV6-2 or TRBV6-3 to TRBJ2-3; 12 bases are a match to TRBD2. The material sequenced was peripheral blood, taken 28 days after the second AZD1222 dose. The CDR3 nucleotides are TGTGCCAGCAGTTACTCAGGGCTAGCGGGAGGGCCGATCAGCACAGATACGCAGTATTTT. Its translation is CASSYSGLAGGPISTDTQYF.